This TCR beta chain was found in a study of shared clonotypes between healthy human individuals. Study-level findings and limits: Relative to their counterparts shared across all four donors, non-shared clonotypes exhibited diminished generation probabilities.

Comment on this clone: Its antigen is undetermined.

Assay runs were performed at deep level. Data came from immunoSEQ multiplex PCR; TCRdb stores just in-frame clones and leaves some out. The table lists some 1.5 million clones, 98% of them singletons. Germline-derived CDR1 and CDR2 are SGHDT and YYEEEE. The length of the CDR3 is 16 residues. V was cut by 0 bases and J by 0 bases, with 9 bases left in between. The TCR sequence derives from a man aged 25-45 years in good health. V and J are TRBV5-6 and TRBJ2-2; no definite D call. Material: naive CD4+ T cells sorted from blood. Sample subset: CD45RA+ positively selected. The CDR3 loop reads CASSLGRVANTGELFF. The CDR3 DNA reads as TGTGCCAGCAGCTTGGGTCGCGTTGCGAACACCGGGGAGCTGTTTTTT. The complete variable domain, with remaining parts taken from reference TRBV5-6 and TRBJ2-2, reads DAGVTQSPTHLIKTRGQQVTLRCSPKSGHDTVSWYQQALGQGPQFIFQYYEEEERQRGNFPDRFSGHQFPNYSSELNVNALLLGDSALYLCASSLGRVANTGELFFGEGSRLTVL.